Listed below are T cell receptor beta chains from one sample, sequenced in a study of blood T cell repertoires in COVID-19. Clones were sequenced by immunoSEQ multiplex PCR, and TCRdb holds only the in-frame ones, with some missing. The sample has some 90,000 clones, approximately 90% seen once; the top ten hold about 2%. What was sequenced was peripheral blood. Receptor source: a man aged 45-65 years with acute or convalescent COVID-19. Each CDR3 is given with its conserved first and last residue. Clone size, where shown, is once, few, many, or a class for clones that have expanded.

CDR3: CASSLEGTAYGYTF; size: NA; V: TRBV7-9; J: TRBJ1-2
CDR3: CASSPGQVANTGELFF; size: NA; V: TRBV5-1; J: TRBJ2-2
CDR3: CASSLTHPSGGDEQFF; size: NA; V: TRBV5-1; J: TRBJ2-1
CDR3: CAWKAGGNSPLHF; size: NA; V: TRBV30; J: TRBJ1-6
CDR3: CASSLPTGFSSEAFF; size: NA; V: TRBV2; J: TRBJ1-1
CDR3: CASSKGAGNTGELFF; size: NA; V: TRBV11-2; J: TRBJ2-2
CDR3: CASTRYSNQPQHF; size: NA; V: TRBV5-8; J: TRBJ1-5
CDR3: CASSSPGRQETQYF; size: NA; V: TRBV6-6; J: TRBJ2-5
CDR3: CASIPLLANEQFF; size: NA; V: TRBV27; J: TRBJ2-1
CDR3: CASSVRRGNEKLFF; size: NA; V: TRBV9; J: TRBJ1-4
CDR3: CASSVGGPSYEQYF; size: NA; V: TRBV9; J: TRBJ2-7
CDR3: CASSESGQGNTIYF; size: once; V: TRBV6-1; J: TRBJ1-3
CDR3: CASSLGGQVNEKLFF; size: NA; V: TRBV5-1; J: TRBJ1-4
CDR3: CASSIDSGTGRFF; size: NA; V: TRBV19; J: TRBJ2-1
CDR3: CASSSHGRGEQYF; size: NA; V: TRBV5-1; J: TRBJ2-7
CDR3: CASSPPGTDYGYTF; size: once; V: TRBV28; J: TRBJ1-2
CDR3: CASSRASGVPSTDTQYF; size: NA; V: TRBV19; J: TRBJ2-3
CDR3: CASSLLGGESYEQYF; size: NA; V: TRBV27; J: TRBJ2-7
CDR3: CASSPLGQGNSPLHF; size: few; V: TRBV9; J: TRBJ1-6
CDR3: CASSLRTDEKLFF; size: NA; V: TRBV5-5; J: TRBJ1-4
CDR3: CASSSTGGETQYF; size: NA; V: TRBV11-3; J: TRBJ2-5
CDR3: CASSHPRQGRPTDTQYF; size: NA; V: TRBV4-1; J: TRBJ2-3
CDR3: CASRGPRETQYF; size: NA; V: TRBV28; J: TRBJ2-5
CDR3: CASSQVLTGGGYTF; size: NA; V: TRBV3-1/TRBV3-2; J: TRBJ1-2
CDR3: CASSPQGGSPLHF; size: NA; V: TRBV9; J: TRBJ1-6
CDR3: CASSPRGLGHGYTF; size: once; V: TRBV11-2; J: TRBJ1-2
CDR3: CASDPQGGYNEQFF; size: NA; V: TRBV12-5; J: TRBJ2-1
CDR3: CASSLLEGGQETQYF; size: NA; V: TRBV7-6; J: TRBJ2-5
CDR3: CASSPDTNYQPQHF; size: NA; V: TRBV6-5; J: TRBJ1-5
CDR3: CASSLPGGNGYTF; size: NA; V: TRBV5-5; J: TRBJ1-2
CDR3: CASSQANAGNTIYF; size: NA; V: TRBV3-1/TRBV3-2; J: TRBJ1-3
CDR3: CASSRPRDTYGYTF; size: NA; V: TRBV4-2; J: TRBJ1-2
CDR3: CASSERPGQGVDTEAFF; size: NA; V: TRBV25-1; J: TRBJ1-1
CDR3: CASSPTNGKETQYF; size: NA; V: TRBV18; J: TRBJ2-5
CDR3: CASSHLAGDNTGELFF; size: NA; V: TRBV7-8; J: TRBJ2-2
CDR3: CASSETSRGYGYTF; size: NA; V: TRBV25-1; J: TRBJ1-2
CDR3: CSASVNQGIRIHF; size: NA; V: TRBV20-1; J: TRBJ1-6